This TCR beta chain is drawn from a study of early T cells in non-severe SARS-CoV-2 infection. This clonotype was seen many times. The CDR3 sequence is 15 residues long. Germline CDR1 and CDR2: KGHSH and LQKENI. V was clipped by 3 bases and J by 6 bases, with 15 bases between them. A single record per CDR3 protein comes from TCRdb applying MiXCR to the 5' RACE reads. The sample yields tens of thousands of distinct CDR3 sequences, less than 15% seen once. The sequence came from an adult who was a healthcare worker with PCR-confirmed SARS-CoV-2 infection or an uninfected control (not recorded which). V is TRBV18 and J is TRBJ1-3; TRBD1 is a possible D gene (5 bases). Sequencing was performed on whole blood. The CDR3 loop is CASSPGLMDLNTIYF. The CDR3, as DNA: TGTGCCAGCTCACCGGGACTGATGGATCTAAACACCATATATTTT. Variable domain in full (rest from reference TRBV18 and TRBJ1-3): NAGVMQNPRHLVRRRGQEARLRCSPMKGHSHVYWYRQLPEEGLKFMVYLQKENIIDESGMPKERFSAEFPKEGPSILRIQQVVRGDSAAYFCASSPGLMDLNTIYFGEGSWLTVV.